This record concerns one TCR beta chain sequence. Its target is not known. Using viral peptide pools, the ViraFEST assay grew out antigen-specific CD4+ T cells prior to sequencing. Culturing for 9 to 10 days preceded CD4+ T cell isolation. Among the vaccine recipients, none had a prior SARS-CoV-2 infection, and nucleocapsid antibodies were negative. The record originates from a study of vaccination effects on CD4 cells after COVID-19. Sequenced by immunoSEQ multiplex PCR; TCRdb stores in-frame clones only, minus some. The sample lists about 73,000 clones; roughly 74% were seen once. Sample: CD4+ T cells from PBMCs cultured with HCoV-NL63 spike peptides, taken before COVID-19 vaccination. This sequence was found in a human donor who received a COVID-19 vaccine.

The CDR3 DNA reads as TGTGCCAGCAGTCGCGACAGGGGGCTCACTGAAGCTTTCTTT. Encoded protein: CASSRDRGLTEAFF. The chain uses TRBV6-5 and TRBJ1-1, with 10 bases identical to TRBD1. Germline V gene lookup returns CDR1 MNHEY and CDR2 SVGAGI. The trim removed 5 bases at V and 4 bases at J, leaving 4 bases unmatched. This CDR3 region has 14 residues.